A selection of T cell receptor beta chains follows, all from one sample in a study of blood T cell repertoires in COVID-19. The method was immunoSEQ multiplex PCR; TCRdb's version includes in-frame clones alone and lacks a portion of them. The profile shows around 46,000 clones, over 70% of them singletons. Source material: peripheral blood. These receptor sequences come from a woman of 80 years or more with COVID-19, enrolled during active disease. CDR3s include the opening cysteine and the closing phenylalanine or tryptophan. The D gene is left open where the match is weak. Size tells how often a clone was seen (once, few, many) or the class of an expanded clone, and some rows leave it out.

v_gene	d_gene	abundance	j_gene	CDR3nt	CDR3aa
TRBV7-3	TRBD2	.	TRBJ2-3	TGTGCCAGCAGCTTACTAGCCGGGGGGGCGGATACGCAGTATTTT	CASSLLAGGADTQYF
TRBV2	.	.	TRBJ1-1	TGTGCCAGCAGTGAAGCGTTGGGGGCGGGCGACACTGAAGCTTTCTTT	CASSEALGAGDTEAFF
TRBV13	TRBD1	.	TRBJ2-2	TGTGCCAGCAGCTTCGGGGACAGGGTCACCGGGGAGCTGTTTTTT	CASSFGDRVTGELFF
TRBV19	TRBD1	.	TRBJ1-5	TGTGCCAGTAGTGGCGAACAGGGGATTCAGCCCCAGCATTTT	CASSGEQGIQPQHF
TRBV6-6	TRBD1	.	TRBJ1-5	TGTGCCAGCAGTAACAGGGGGCTAAATCAGCCCCAGCATTTT	CASSNRGLNQPQHF
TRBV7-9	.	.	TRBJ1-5	TGTGCCAGCAGCTTAGACGGGAACCCGGCACTCAATCAGCCCCAGCATTTT	CASSLDGNPALNQPQHF
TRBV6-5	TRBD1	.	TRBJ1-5	TGTGCCAGCAGCAACGGACAGGCGGGCAATCAGCCCCAGCATTTT	CASSNGQAGNQPQHF
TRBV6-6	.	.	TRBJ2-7	TGTGCCAGCAGTTACTCGGGCCCCACCGAGCAGTACTTC	CASSYSGPTEQYF
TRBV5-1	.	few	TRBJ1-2	TGCGCCAGCAGCTTGGAGCGGCAGACGCGCCGAGCCTATGGCTACACCTTC	CASSLERQTRRAYGYTF
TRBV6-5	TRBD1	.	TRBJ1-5	TGTGCCAGCAGTTCCACGGACAGGGGAAGCAATCAGCCCCAGCATTTT	CASSSTDRGSNQPQHF
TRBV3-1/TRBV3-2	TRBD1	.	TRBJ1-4	TGTGCCAGCAGCCGTAGGACAGGGGGCGAAGAAAAACTGTTTTTT	CASSRRTGGEEKLFF
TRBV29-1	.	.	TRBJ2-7	TGCAGCGTTGGTCCCAGGGGCAGGGTGGGGGAGCAGTACTTC	CSVGPRGRVGEQYF
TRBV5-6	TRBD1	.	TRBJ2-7	TGTGCCAGCAGCCTTCCTCCGGGACAGGCCACCTACGAGCAGTACTTC	CASSLPPGQATYEQYF
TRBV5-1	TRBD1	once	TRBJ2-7	TGCGCCAGCAGCAAGGAAAGAGACAGGGCCTCCTACGAGCAGTACTTC	CASSKERDRASYEQYF
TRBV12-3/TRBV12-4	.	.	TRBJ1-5	TGTGCCAGCAGTTTGGGCGTCAATCAGCCCCAGCATTTT	CASSLGVNQPQHF
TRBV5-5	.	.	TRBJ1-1	TGTGCCAGCAGCTCAGGGATTCGGAACACTGAAGCTTTCTTT	CASSSGIRNTEAFF
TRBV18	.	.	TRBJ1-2	TGTGCCAGCTCACCTAAACAGGGAAATGGCTACACCTTC	CASSPKQGNGYTF
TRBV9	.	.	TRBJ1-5	TGTGCCAGCAGCGTACGACGACAACGCTACAATCAGCCCCAGCATTTT	CASSVRRQRYNQPQHF
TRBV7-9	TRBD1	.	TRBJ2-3	TGTGCCAGCAGCCCTTCCGGACAGGGCCACTATGGAGATACGCAGTATTTT	CASSPSGQGHYGDTQYF
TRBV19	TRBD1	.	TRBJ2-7	TGTGCCAGTAGTATCGGCACAGGGGGCAACGAGCAGTACTTC	CASSIGTGGNEQYF
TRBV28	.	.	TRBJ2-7	TGTGCCAGCAGAATCAGGGGTAGCTCCTACGAGCAGTACTTC	CASRIRGSSYEQYF
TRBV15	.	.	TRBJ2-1	TGTGCCACCAGCAGAGATCAGGGGCGTGAGCAGTTCTTC	CATSRDQGREQFF
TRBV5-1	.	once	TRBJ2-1	TGCGCCAGCACCACCTACCGGGGGGCGACCAATGAGCAGTTCTTC	CASTTYRGATNEQFF
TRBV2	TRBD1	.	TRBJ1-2	TGTGCCAGCAGTGCCCCGGGACAGAGTAACTATGGCTACACCTTC	CASSAPGQSNYGYTF
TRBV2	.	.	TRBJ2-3	TGTGCCAGCACCGGGACCCGGGGGATGGGTACGCAGTATTTT	CASTGTRGMGTQYF
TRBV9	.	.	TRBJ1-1	TGTGCCAGCAGCGTAGATGGGGGGAAGGCTTTCTTT	CASSVDGGKAFF
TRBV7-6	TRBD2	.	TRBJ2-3	TGTGCCAGCAGCACACCACTAGCGGGGGAAGATACGCAGTATTTT	CASSTPLAGEDTQYF
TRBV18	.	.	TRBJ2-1	TGTGCCAGCTCACCTGTCGGCGGCCAGATGGAGTTCTTC	CASSPVGGQMEFF
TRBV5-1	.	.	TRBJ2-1	TGCGCCAGCAGCTTCCACGGGGGGCGCTCCTACAATGAGCAGTTCTTC	CASSFHGGRSYNEQFF
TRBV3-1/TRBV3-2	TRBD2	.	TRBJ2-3	TGTGCCAGCAGCCAATTTCAGCGGGGGGCCCTTAGCACAGATACGCAGTATTTT	CASSQFQRGALSTDTQYF
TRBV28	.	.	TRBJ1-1	.	CASSFVGQGNPAKKGFF
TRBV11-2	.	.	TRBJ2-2	TGTGCCAGCAGACCGGCCGGGACTCCCACCGGGGAGCTGTTTTTT	CASRPAGTPTGELFF
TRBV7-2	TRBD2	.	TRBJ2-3	TGTGCCAGCAGCCACCTTCTACTAGCGGGAGCGCATTTT	CASSHLLLAGAHF
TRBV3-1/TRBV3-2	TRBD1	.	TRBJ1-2	TGTGCCAGCAGCATTAGACAGGGCGGCTACACCTTC	CASSIRQGGYTF
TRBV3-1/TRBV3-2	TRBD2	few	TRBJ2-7	TGTGCCAGCAGCCTCCCCGGGACTAGGAGCGAGCAGTACTTC	CASSLPGTRSEQYF
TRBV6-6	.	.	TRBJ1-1	TGTGCCAGCAGTTACCCCGACAGGCGAAATGCTTTGGCTTTCTTT	CASSYPDRRNALAFF
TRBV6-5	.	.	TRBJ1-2	TGTGCCAGCAGTTATTCGGTGGGGGGCTATGGCTACACCTTC	CASSYSVGGYGYTF
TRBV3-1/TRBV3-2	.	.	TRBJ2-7	TGTGCCAGCAGCCCCGCCCCCATAGCGGCGAGCTCCTACGAGCAGTACTTC	CASSPAPIAASSYEQYF
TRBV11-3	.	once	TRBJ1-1	TGTGCCAGCAGCTTAACGGGGTCCGCTGAAGCTTTCTTT	CASSLTGSAEAFF
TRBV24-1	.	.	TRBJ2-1	TGTGCCACCAGTGAGGACGACAGGAAGCAGTTCTTC	CATSEDDRKQFF
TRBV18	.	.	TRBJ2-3	TGTGCCAGCTCACCCTCGACAGATACGCAGTATTTT	CASSPSTDTQYF
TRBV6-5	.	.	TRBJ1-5	TGTGCCAGCAGTTACCAACCCAGGGGGCCCCAGCATTTT	CASSYQPRGPQHF
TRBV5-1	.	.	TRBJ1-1	TGCGCCAGCAATCTGGTTCGGGGGGCGCCGAACACTGAAGCTTTCTTT	CASNLVRGAPNTEAFF
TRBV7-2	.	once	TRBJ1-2	TGTGCCAGCAGCTTAAAGGGGGCTAACTATGGCTACACCTTC	CASSLKGANYGYTF
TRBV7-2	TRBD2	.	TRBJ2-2	TGTGCCAGCAGTCTCCGAGCGGGAGGTACCACCGGGGAGCTGTTTTTT	CASSLRAGGTTGELFF
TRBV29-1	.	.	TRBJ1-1	TGCAGCGTTGTGAAGCACCTGAACACTGAAGCTTTCTTT	CSVVKHLNTEAFF
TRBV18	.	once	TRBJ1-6	TGTGCCAGCTCACGAGCTAACAGGGCTTCACCCCTCCACTTT	CASSRANRASPLHF
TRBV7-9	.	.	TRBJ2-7	TGTGCCAGCAGCTCAGCGTCAGGGGTCCACGAGCAGTACTTC	CASSSASGVHEQYF
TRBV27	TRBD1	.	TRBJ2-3	TGTGCCAGCAGTTGGCGACAGGGCCCAGATACGCAGTATTTT	CASSWRQGPDTQYF
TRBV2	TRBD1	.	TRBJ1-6	TGTGCCAGCAGTCAGGACAGGGCTAATTCACCCCTCCACTTT	CASSQDRANSPLHF
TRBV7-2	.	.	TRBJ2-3	TGTGCCAGCAGCTTAGCGGGGCTCACAGATACGCAGTATTTT	CASSLAGLTDTQYF